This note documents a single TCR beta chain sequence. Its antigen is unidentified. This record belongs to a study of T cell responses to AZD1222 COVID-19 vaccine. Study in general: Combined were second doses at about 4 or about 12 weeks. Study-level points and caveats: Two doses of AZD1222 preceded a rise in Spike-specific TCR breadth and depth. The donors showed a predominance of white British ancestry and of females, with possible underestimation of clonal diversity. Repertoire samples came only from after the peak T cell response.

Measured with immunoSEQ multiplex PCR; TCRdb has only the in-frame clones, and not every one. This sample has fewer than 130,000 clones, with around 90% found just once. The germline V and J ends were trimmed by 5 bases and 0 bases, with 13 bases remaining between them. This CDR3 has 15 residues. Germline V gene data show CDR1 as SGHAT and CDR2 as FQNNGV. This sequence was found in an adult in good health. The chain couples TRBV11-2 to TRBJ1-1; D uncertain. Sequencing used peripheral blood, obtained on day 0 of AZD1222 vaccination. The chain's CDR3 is CASSPLAVMNTEAFF. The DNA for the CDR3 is TGTGCCAGCAGCCCCCTGGCGGTTATGAACACTGAAGCTTTCTTT. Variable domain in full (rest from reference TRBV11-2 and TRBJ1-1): EAGVAQSPRYKIIEKRQSVAFWCNPISGHATLYWYQQILGQGPKLLIQFQNNGVVDDSQLPKDRFSAERLKGVDSTLKIQPAKLEDSAVYLCASSPLAVMNTEAFFGQGTRLTVV.